The clone carrying this T cell receptor beta chain was found a few times. Its cognate antigen is unknown. The data are from a study of blood T cells in healthy people across ages. Whole-study findings and limits: Diversity estimated from one million T cells was considered an underestimate.

The authors ran a second PCR of roughly 6 to 12 cycles using a sample-barcoded 5' primer and a J-beta primer mix. TCRdb reprocessed the 5' RACE reads with MiXCR, giving one entry per CDR3 protein. The sample holds roughly 800,000 distinct CDR3 sequences, roughly 25% seen once. Trimming stripped 5 bases from V and 15 bases from J, with 14 bases between. Per germline, CDR1 MNHEY and CDR2 SVGEGT. The CDR3 extends over 11 amino acids. These sequences were also reported in another study, on T cells of mothers and their children.

The TCR originated in a boy between 5 and 17 years old in good health. The chain links TRBV6-2 or TRBV6-3 to TRBJ2-1, with D perhaps matching TRBD1 (5 bases). Sequencing was carried out using blood. The CDR3 sequence: CASSQGDPSFF. For the CDR3, the DNA is TGTGCCAGCAGTCAAGGGGATCCTTCGTTCTTC.